A selection of T cell receptor beta chains follows, all from one sample in a study of blood T cell repertoires in COVID-19. Only in-frame clones appear in the TCRdb table, and some are missing; sequencing was by immunoSEQ multiplex PCR. The sample records around 190,000 clones, approximately 84% being singletons. Sample: peripheral blood. The receptors were sampled from a woman of 80 years or more with acute or convalescent COVID-19. The conserved cysteine and the conserved F or W are not part of the CDR3 here.

V gene: TRBV5-4; CDR3 protein: ASSRDSQDEQF
V gene: TRBV2; CDR3 protein: ASINRQGGEQY
V gene: TRBV4-1; CDR3 protein: ASSQAPGQGYEQY
V gene: TRBV28; CDR3 protein: ASSLLGGLGYGYT
V gene: TRBV29-1; CDR3 protein: SAAGPSGRVTQY
V gene: TRBV7-2; CDR3 protein: ASSSTGGSGSGANVLT
V gene: TRBV6-1; CDR3 protein: ASSEEDRGADTQY
V gene: TRBV18; CDR3 protein: ASSPGRQGDEQF
V gene: TRBV18; CDR3 protein: ASSPEQGYGYT
V gene: TRBV19; CDR3 protein: ASRASTDTQY
V gene: TRBV6-5; CDR3 protein: ASSYSGTSTDTQY
V gene: TRBV11-2; CDR3 protein: ASSARTQPTYEQY
V gene: TRBV5-1; CDR3 protein: ASSLAGTIGETQY
V gene: TRBV5-8; CDR3 protein: ASRWHADTEAF
V gene: TRBV7-2; CDR3 protein: ASSRVISVWASGDTQY
V gene: TRBV2; CDR3 protein: ASSPGQAIEAF
V gene: TRBV7-2; CDR3 protein: ASSLEQGAYGYT
V gene: TRBV10-2; CDR3 protein: ASSTQGMTQPQH
V gene: TRBV18; CDR3 protein: ASSPDPGNYGYT
V gene: TRBV5-6; CDR3 protein: ASSEYPLTGRFVKTQY
V gene: TRBV5-4; CDR3 protein: ASRGATGDRTGELF
V gene: TRBV5-1; CDR3 protein: ASSSGTSGRYDEQF